These T cell receptor beta chains were read from a single sample in a study of cytomegalovirus exposure and HLA in healthy donors. Clones were read by immunoSEQ multiplex PCR, and TCRdb kept only the in-frame ones, dropping some. The repertoire holds 130,000 or so clones, with over 75% as singletons. Specimen: PBMCs. These TCRs come from a male donor in good health and CMV-seropositive. The CDR3 runs from the conserved cysteine through the conserved F or W. A D gene is named only where the DNA matches it firmly. Rows may omit the clone size; those that give it use once, few, many or a size class.

v_call	clone_size	j_call	d_call	cdr3_nt	cdr3_aa
TRBV9	.	TRBJ2-3	TRBD2	TGTGCCAGCAGCGTAGGGCTAGCGGGAGGCTACTATACGCAGTATTTT	CASSVGLAGGYYTQYF
TRBV28	.	TRBJ2-4	.	TGTGCCAGCAGTTTTGCCATGGGGGCCCGGGCCAAAAACAGTCAGTACTTC	CASSFAMGARAKNSQYF
TRBV7-9	few	TRBJ2-3	TRBD1	TGTGCCAGCAGCTTGGACAGGGGCACAGATACGCAGTATTTT	CASSLDRGTDTQYF
TRBV7-3	.	TRBJ2-1	.	TGTGCCAGCAGCTTAGACATATTTAATGAGCAGTTCTTC	CASSLDIFNEQFF
TRBV15	.	TRBJ2-3	.	TGTGCCACCAGCAGAGACAGCCCCGAGGTAGATACGCAGTATTTT	CATSRDSPEVDTQYF
TRBV28	.	TRBJ1-2	.	TGTGCCAGCAGTATCACCAGGCTCGGGAATGGCTACACCTTC	CASSITRLGNGYTF
TRBV5-1	.	TRBJ2-6	.	TGCGCCAGCAGCGACGCAGGGGCCAACTCTGGGGCCAACGTCCTGACTTTC	CASSDAGANSGANVLTF
TRBV30	few	TRBJ1-6	.	TGTGCCTGGAGAGGAGAAGGGCGGGGTGGGAATTCACCCCTCCACTTT	CAWRGEGRGGNSPLHF
TRBV18	.	TRBJ1-2	TRBD1	TGTGCCAGCTCCTTGGACAGGGAGGGCTATGGCTACACCTTC	CASSLDREGYGYTF
TRBV28	.	TRBJ1-2	TRBD1	TGTGCCAGCAGTTTCTTGGGACAGGCTAACTATGGCTACACCTTC	CASSFLGQANYGYTF
TRBV6-1	.	TRBJ2-5	TRBD1	TGTGCCAGCAGTGACCGGGACAGGGGGCAAGAGACCCAGTACTTC	CASSDRDRGQETQYF
TRBV7-9	.	TRBJ1-4	TRBD1	TGTGCCAGCAGCTTAGGGTCGGGGACAGTGGGCAATGAAAAACTGTTTTTT	CASSLGSGTVGNEKLFF
TRBV19	once	TRBJ1-2	TRBD1	TGTGCCAGTAGTACTTCCCCAAACGACAGGGCAGTCTATGGCTACACCTTC	CASSTSPNDRAVYGYTF
TRBV28	.	TRBJ1-6	.	TGTGCCAGCAGTAACCCGGGAAGATGGGATTCACCCCTCCACTTT	CASSNPGRWDSPLHF
TRBV5-1	.	TRBJ2-1	.	TGCGCCAGCTCCCAAGGGTTGGGGCGCAATGAGCAGTTCTTC	CASSQGLGRNEQFF
TRBV7-3	few	TRBJ2-2	TRBD1	TGTGCCAGCAGCCGCTGGCAGGGGGACGGGGAGCTGTTTTTT	CASSRWQGDGELFF
TRBV4-2	.	TRBJ2-2	.	TGTGCCAGCAGCCACTATGTAGGGGAGCTGTTTTTT	CASSHYVGELFF
TRBV28	.	TRBJ2-5	TRBD2	TGTGCCAGCAGCCTTTCGCAGCGGGGACAAGAGACCCAGTACTTC	CASSLSQRGQETQYF
TRBV5-4	.	TRBJ2-3	TRBD1	TGTGCCAGCAGCTTAAGGACAGGAGGAGATACGCAGTATTTT	CASSLRTGGDTQYF
TRBV2	few	TRBJ2-7	.	TGTGCCAGCAGTGAACAGGGCCACTCCTACGAGCAGTACTTC	CASSEQGHSYEQYF
TRBV28	.	TRBJ1-2	.	TGTGCCAGCTATGAGGGGGCTAACTATGGCTACACCTTC	CASYEGANYGYTF
TRBV28	.	TRBJ2-3	TRBD2	TGTGCCAGCAGTTACGGACTAGCGGGAGAACTGGGTATCACAGATACGCAGTATTTT	CASSYGLAGELGITDTQYF
TRBV7-9	.	TRBJ1-5	.	TGTTCCAGCAGCTTCATCGGTCAGCCCCAGCATTTT	CSSSFIGQPQHF
TRBV5-6	.	TRBJ2-1	TRBD1	TGTGCCAGCAGCCTGTCGAGACAGGGGCGGTACAATGAGCAGTTCTTC	CASSLSRQGRYNEQFF
TRBV19	once	TRBJ1-1	.	TGTGCCAGTAGTATGAGGAAGAACATGAGACACACTGAAGCTTTCTTT	CASSMRKNMRHTEAFF
TRBV19	.	TRBJ2-2	.	TGTGCCAGTACCGTGGGGGGATCGAACACCGGGGAGCTGTTTTTT	CASTVGGSNTGELFF
TRBV7-2	.	TRBJ2-1	.	TGTGCCAGCAAATTGGCGCCTAGTAGGAGTGAGCAGTTCTTC	CASKLAPSRSEQFF
TRBV7-2	.	TRBJ2-7	TRBD1	TGTGCCAGCAGCTCCCCGGACAGGATCTCCTACGAGCAGTACTTC	CASSSPDRISYEQYF
TRBV30	.	TRBJ1-1	.	TGTGCCTGGAGTAATGGGGCCGCTGGCGACACTGAAGCTTTCTTT	CAWSNGAAGDTEAFF
TRBV7-2	.	TRBJ1-1	TRBD1	TGTGCCAGCAGCTCCCAGACAGGGGGGAACACTGAAGCTTTCTTT	CASSSQTGGNTEAFF
TRBV5-4	.	TRBJ2-7	.	TGTGCCAGCAGCTTGGCGCCAGGGGTCTCCTACGAGCAGTACTTC	CASSLAPGVSYEQYF
TRBV19	.	TRBJ2-3	TRBD1	TGTGCCGGCAGGGACAGGGGTTCAGATACGCAGTATTTT	CAGRDRGSDTQYF
TRBV28	few	TRBJ1-4	TRBD1	TGTGCCAGCAGCCCGGGACAGGGGGCGAGACTTTATGAAAAACTGTTTTTT	CASSPGQGARLYEKLFF
TRBV7-6	.	TRBJ2-5	.	TGTGCCAGCAGCCGTCCAGGGGCAGGGACCCAGTACTTC	CASSRPGAGTQYF
TRBV4-1	once	TRBJ2-3	.	TGCGCCAGCAGCCAAGACTCCGGAGGCACAGATACGCAGTATTTT	CASSQDSGGTDTQYF
TRBV5-6	few	TRBJ1-1	TRBD1	TGTGCCAGCAGCGGGACAGGGTTCCTTAAGGTGGACACTGAAGCTTTCTTT	CASSGTGFLKVDTEAFF
TRBV14	few	TRBJ2-5	TRBD2	TGTGCCAGCAGTGTACTAGCGGGAGTCCAAGAGACCCAGTACTTC	CASSVLAGVQETQYF
TRBV5-8	.	TRBJ1-5	.	TGTGCCAGCAGCGGAGGGGCCCAGCCCCAGCATTTT	CASSGGAQPQHF
TRBV9	once	TRBJ2-1	TRBD2	TGTGCCAGCAGCGTAGAACTAGCGGGGGGGTACAATGAGCAGTTCTTC	CASSVELAGGYNEQFF
TRBV28	.	TRBJ2-6	TRBD2	TGTGCCAGCAGCTCCAGACTAGCGGGGGCCTCCTCTGGGGCCAACGGCCTGACTTTC	CASSSRLAGASSGANGLTF
TRBV7-9	.	TRBJ1-2	TRBD1	TGTGCCAGCAGCCCCGGGACGGGACAGGTGGGAGGCTACACCTTC	CASSPGTGQVGGYTF
TRBV4-1	.	TRBJ2-2	TRBD2	TGCGCCAGCAGCCTCGGGCGGGGGTACACCGGGGAGCTGTTTTTT	CASSLGRGYTGELFF